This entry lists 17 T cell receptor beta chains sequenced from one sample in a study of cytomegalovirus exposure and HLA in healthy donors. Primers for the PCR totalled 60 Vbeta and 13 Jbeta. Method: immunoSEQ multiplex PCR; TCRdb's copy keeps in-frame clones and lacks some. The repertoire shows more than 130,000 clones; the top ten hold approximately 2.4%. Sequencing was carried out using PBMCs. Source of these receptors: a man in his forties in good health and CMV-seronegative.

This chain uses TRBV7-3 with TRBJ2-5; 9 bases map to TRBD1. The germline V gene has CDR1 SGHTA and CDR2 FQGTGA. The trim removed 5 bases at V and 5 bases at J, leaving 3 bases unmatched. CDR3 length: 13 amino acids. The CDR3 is CASSPGTGETQYF. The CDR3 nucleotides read TGTGCCAGCAGCCCGGGGACAGGGGAGACCCAGTACTTC. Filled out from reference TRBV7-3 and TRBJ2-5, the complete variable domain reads GAGVSQTPSNKVTEKGKYVELRCDPISGHTALYWYRQSLGQGPEFLIYFQGTGAADDSGLPNDRFFAVRPEGSVSTLKIQRTERGDSAVYLCASSPGTGETQYFGPGTRLLVL.

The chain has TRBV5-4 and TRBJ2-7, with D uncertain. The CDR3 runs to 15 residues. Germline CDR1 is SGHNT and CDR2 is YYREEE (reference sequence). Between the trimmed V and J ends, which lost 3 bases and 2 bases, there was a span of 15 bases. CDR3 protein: CASSSRRSLTYEQYF. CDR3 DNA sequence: TGTGCCAGCAGCTCCCGACGGAGCCTTACCTACGAGCAGTACTTC.

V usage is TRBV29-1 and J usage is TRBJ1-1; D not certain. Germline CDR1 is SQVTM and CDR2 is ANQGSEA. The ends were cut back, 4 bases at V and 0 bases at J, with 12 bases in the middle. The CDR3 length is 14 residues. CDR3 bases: TGCAGCGTTGTCGGGAGGATGATGAACACTGAAGCTTTCTTT. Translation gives CSVVGRMMNTEAFF.

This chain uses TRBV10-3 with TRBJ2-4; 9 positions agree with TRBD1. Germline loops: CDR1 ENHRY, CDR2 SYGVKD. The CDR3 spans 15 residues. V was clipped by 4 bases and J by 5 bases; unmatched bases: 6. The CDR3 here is CAISASGTGQNIQYF. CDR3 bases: TGTGCCATCAGTGCTTCGGGGACAGGGCAAAACATTCAGTACTTC.

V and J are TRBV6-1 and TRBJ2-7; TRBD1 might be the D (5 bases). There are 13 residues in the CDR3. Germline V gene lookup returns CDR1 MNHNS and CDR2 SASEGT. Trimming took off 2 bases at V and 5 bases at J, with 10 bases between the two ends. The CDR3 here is CASSESPGNEQYF. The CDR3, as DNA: TGTGCCAGCAGTGAATCCCCAGGGAACGAGCAGTACTTC.

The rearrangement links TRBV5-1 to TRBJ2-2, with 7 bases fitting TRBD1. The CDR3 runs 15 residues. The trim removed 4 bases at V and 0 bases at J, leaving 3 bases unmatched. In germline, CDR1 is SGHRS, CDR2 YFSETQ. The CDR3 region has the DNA TGCGCCAGCAGCCTTCAGGGGGCGAACACCGGGGAGCTGTTTTTT. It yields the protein CASSLQGANTGELFF.

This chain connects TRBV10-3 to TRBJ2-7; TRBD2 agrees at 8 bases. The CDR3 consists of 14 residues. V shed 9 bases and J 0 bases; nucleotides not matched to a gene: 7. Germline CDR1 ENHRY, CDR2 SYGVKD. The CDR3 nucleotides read TGTGCCATAAGAGGCGGGACTAGCTCCTACGAGCAGTACTTC. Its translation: CAIRGGTSSYEQYF.

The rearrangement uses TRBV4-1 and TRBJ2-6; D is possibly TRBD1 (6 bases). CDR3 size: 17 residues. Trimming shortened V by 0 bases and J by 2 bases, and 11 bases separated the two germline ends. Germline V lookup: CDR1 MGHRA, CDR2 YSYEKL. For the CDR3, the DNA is TGCGCCAGCAGCCAAGATGCTACAGGGCCTGGGGCCAACGTCCTGACTTTC. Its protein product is CASSQDATGPGANVLTF.

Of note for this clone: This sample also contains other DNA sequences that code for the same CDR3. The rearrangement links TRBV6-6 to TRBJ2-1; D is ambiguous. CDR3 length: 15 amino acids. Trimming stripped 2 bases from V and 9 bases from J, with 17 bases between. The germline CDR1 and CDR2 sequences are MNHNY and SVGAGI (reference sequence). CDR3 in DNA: TGTGCCAGCAGTTACGGCATGGGCCGTACACCTGAGCAGTTCTTC. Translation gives CASSYGMGRTPEQFF.

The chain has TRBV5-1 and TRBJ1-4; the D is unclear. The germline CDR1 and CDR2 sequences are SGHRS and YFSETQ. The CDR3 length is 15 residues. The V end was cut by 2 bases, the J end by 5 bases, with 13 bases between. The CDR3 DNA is TGCGCCAGCAGCTTAAACGACGCGACAAATGAAAAACTGTTTTTT. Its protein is CASSLNDATNEKLFF.

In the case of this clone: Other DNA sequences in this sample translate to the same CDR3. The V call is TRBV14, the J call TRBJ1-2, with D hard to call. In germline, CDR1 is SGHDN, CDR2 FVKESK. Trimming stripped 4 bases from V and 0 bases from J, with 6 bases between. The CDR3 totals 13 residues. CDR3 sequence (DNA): TGTGCCAGCAGCCCGGGGACTAACTATGGCTACACCTTC. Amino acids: CASSPGTNYGYTF.

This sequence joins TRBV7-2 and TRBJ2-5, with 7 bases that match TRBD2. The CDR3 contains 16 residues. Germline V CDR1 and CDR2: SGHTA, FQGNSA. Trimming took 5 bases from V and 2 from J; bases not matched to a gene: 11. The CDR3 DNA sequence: TGTGCCAGCAGCCCAGCAGGAGCGGGGATACAAGAGACCCAGTACTTC. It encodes CASSPAGAGIQETQYF. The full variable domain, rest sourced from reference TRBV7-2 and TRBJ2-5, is GAGVSQSPSNKVTEKGKDVELRCDPISGHTALYWYRQSLGQGLEFLIYFQGNSAPDKSGLPSDRFSAERTGGSVSTLTIQRTQQEDSAVYLCASSPAGAGIQETQYFGPGTRLLVL.

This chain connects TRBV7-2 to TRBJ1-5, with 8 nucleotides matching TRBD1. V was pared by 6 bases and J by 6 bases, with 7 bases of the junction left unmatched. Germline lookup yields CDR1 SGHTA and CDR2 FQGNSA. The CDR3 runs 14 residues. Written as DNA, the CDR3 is TGTGCCAGCAGAACGACAGGGGAGGGTCAGCCCCAGCATTTT. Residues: CASRTTGEGQPQHF. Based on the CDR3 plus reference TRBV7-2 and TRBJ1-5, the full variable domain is GAGVSQSPSNKVTEKGKDVELRCDPISGHTALYWYRQSLGQGLEFLIYFQGNSAPDKSGLPSDRFSAERTGGSVSTLTIQRTQQEDSAVYLCASRTTGEGQPQHFGDGTRLSIL.

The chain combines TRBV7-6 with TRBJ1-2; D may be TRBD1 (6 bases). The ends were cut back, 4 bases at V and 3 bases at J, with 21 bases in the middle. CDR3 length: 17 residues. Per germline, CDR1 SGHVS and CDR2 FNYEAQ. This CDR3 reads CASSSAINRDIDYGYTF. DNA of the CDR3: TGTGCCAGCAGCTCAGCGATTAACCGGGACATAGACTATGGCTACACCTTC.

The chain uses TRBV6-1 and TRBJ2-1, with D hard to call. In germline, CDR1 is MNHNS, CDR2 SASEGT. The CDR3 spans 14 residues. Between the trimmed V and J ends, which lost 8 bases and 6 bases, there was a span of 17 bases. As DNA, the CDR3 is TGTGCCAGCTGGAGAACGGCCTCTCTCAATGAGCAGTTCTTC. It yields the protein CASWRTASLNEQFF.

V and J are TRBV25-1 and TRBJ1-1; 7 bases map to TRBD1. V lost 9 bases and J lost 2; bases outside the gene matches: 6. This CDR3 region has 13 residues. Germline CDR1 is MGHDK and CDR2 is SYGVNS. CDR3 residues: CASRQGFNTEAFF. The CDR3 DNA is TGTGCCAGTAGACAGGGATTTAACACTGAAGCTTTCTTT.

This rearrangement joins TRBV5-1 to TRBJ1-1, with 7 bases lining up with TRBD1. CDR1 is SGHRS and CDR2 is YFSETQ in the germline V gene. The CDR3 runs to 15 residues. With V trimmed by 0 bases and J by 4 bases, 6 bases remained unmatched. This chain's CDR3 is CASSLGRTGPTEAFF. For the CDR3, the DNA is TGCGCCAGCAGCTTGGGACGGACAGGTCCCACTGAAGCTTTCTTT. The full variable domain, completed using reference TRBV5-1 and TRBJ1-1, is KAGVTQTPRYLIKTRGQQVTLSCSPISGHRSVSWYQQTPGQGLQFLFEYFSETQRNKGNFPGRFSGRQFSNSRSEMNVSTLELGDSALYLCASSLGRTGPTEAFFGQGTRLTVV.